The rows below give T cell receptor beta chains drawn from one sample of a study of regulatory T cells in long-lasting Graves disease. In TCRdb, the multiplex PCR reads were re-called with MiXCR into one record per CDR3 protein. The table shows roughly 530,000 distinct CDR3 sequences, with 15% to 20% occurring only once. These data are also associated with another study on T cells in Graves' hyperthyroidism and ophthalmopathy.

The sequences come from peripheral blood mononuclear cells (PBMCs), collected at new diagnosis, from a patient treated with antithyroid drugs. The receptors shown here come from a woman aged 35-65 years with Graves disease. CDR3s include the opening cysteine and the closing phenylalanine or tryptophan. A D gene is named only where the DNA matches it firmly. Clone size is not always given. Where it is, it says once, few, many or a class for expanded clones.

d_call: .; cdr3_length: 12; clone_size: .; j_call: TRBJ1-2; v_call: TRBV3-1; cdr3_aa: CASSQDRAGYTF; cdr3_nt: TGTGCCAGCAGCCAAGACCGCGCGGGCTACACCTTC
d_call: .; cdr3_length: 12; clone_size: .; j_call: TRBJ1-1; v_call: TRBV20-1; cdr3_aa: CSAKGGPTEAFF; cdr3_nt: TGCAGTGCTAAGGGGGGGCCCACTGAAGCTTTCTTT
d_call: TRBD1; cdr3_length: 19; clone_size: .; j_call: TRBJ2-7; v_call: TRBV5-1; cdr3_aa: CASSFTTGTANTNSYEQYF; cdr3_nt: TGCGCCAGCAGCTTTACCACCGGGACAGCAAACACTAACTCCTACGAGCAGTACTTC
d_call: .; cdr3_length: 15; clone_size: many; j_call: TRBJ1-2; v_call: TRBV12-3/TRBV12-4; cdr3_aa: CASSFFEGIGYGYTF; cdr3_nt: TGTGCCAGCAGTTTTTTCGAGGGTATAGGGTATGGCTACACCTTC
d_call: TRBD2; cdr3_length: 19; clone_size: few; j_call: TRBJ2-7; v_call: TRBV14; cdr3_aa: CASSQRAPFSGGPSYEQYF; cdr3_nt: TGTGCCAGCAGCCAGCGAGCCCCGTTTTCGGGGGGGCCCTCCTACGAGCAGTACTTC
d_call: TRBD1; cdr3_length: 16; clone_size: many; j_call: TRBJ2-5; v_call: TRBV20-1; cdr3_aa: CSAPSGTGIFSTTQYF; cdr3_nt: TGCAGTGCTCCTTCCGGGACAGGGATATTCTCAACGACCCAGTACTTC
d_call: TRBD1; cdr3_length: 12; clone_size: many; j_call: TRBJ2-5; v_call: TRBV28; cdr3_aa: CASSPDRETQYF; cdr3_nt: TGTGCCAGCAGTCCGGACAGGGAGACCCAGTACTTC
d_call: TRBD1; cdr3_length: 15; clone_size: few; j_call: TRBJ1-1; v_call: TRBV11-1; cdr3_aa: CASIETGGWGTEAFF; cdr3_nt: TGTGCCAGCATCGAGACAGGGGGCTGGGGGACTGAAGCTTTCTTT
d_call: .; cdr3_length: 12; clone_size: .; j_call: TRBJ2-1; v_call: TRBV3-1; cdr3_aa: CVTRDAGNEQFF; cdr3_nt: TGTGTAACCAGGGACGCGGGCAATGAGCAGTTCTTC
d_call: .; cdr3_length: 18; clone_size: few; j_call: TRBJ2-2; v_call: TRBV12-5; cdr3_aa: CASGLVAREGEITGELFF; cdr3_nt: TGTGCTAGTGGTTTGGTTGCCAGGGAAGGGGAAATCACCGGGGAGCTGTTTTTT
d_call: .; cdr3_length: 14; clone_size: few; j_call: TRBJ1-2; v_call: TRBV4-1; cdr3_aa: CASSPRTRGYGYTF; cdr3_nt: TGCGCCAGCAGCCCTAGGACACGCGGCTATGGCTACACCTTC
d_call: .; cdr3_length: 17; clone_size: many; j_call: TRBJ1-5; v_call: TRBV12-3/TRBV12-4; cdr3_aa: CASSLRSDPLAQEPQHF; cdr3_nt: TGTGCCAGCAGTTTACGCAGTGATCCCCTGGCCCAAGAGCCCCAGCATTTT
d_call: .; cdr3_length: 12; clone_size: many; j_call: TRBJ1-1; v_call: TRBV30; cdr3_aa: CAWRGQNTEAFF; cdr3_nt: TGTGCCTGGAGGGGACAGAACACTGAAGCTTTCTTT
d_call: TRBD1; cdr3_length: 14; clone_size: many; j_call: TRBJ2-3; v_call: TRBV2; cdr3_aa: CASSRDRAADTQYF; cdr3_nt: TGTGCCAGCTCACGCGACAGGGCCGCAGATACGCAGTATTTT
d_call: .; cdr3_length: 11; clone_size: few; j_call: TRBJ2-7; v_call: TRBV2; cdr3_aa: CASRMSYEQYF; cdr3_nt: TGTGCCAGCAGGATGTCCTACGAGCAGTACTTC
d_call: .; cdr3_length: 14; clone_size: once; j_call: TRBJ2-5; v_call: TRBV5-1; cdr3_aa: CASSSQDWKETQYF; cdr3_nt: TGCGCCAGCAGCTCCCAGGACTGGAAAGAGACCCAGTACTTC
d_call: .; cdr3_length: 16; clone_size: many; j_call: TRBJ2-7; v_call: TRBV15; cdr3_aa: CATSRGPARMTYEQYF; cdr3_nt: TGTGCCACCAGCAGGGGACCGGCGAGGATGACCTACGAGCAGTACTTC
d_call: TRBD1; cdr3_length: 14; clone_size: .; j_call: TRBJ1-2; v_call: TRBV19; cdr3_aa: CASSNGQGVYGYTF; cdr3_nt: TGTGCCAGTAGTAACGGACAGGGGGTCTATGGCTACACCTTC
d_call: .; cdr3_length: 15; clone_size: many; j_call: TRBJ1-2; v_call: TRBV7-2; cdr3_aa: CASSLYGAGGYGYTF; cdr3_nt: TGTGCCAGCAGCTTATATGGAGCTGGGGGCTATGGCTACACCTTC
d_call: .; cdr3_length: 15; clone_size: many; j_call: TRBJ1-1; v_call: TRBV3-1; cdr3_aa: CASSQDLLMNTEAFF; cdr3_nt: TGTGCCAGCAGCCAAGATCTGCTGATGAACACTGAAGCTTTCTTT
d_call: .; cdr3_length: 15; clone_size: few; j_call: TRBJ2-3; v_call: TRBV19; cdr3_aa: CASTAEGRGSDTQYF; cdr3_nt: TGTGCCAGTACCGCAGAGGGCAGGGGATCGGATACGCAGTATTTT
d_call: .; cdr3_length: 14; clone_size: many; j_call: TRBJ1-5; v_call: TRBV28; cdr3_aa: CASSPGGAGQPQHF; cdr3_nt: TGTGCCAGCAGCCCGGGGGGGGCAGGGCAGCCCCAGCATTTT
d_call: TRBD1; cdr3_length: 13; clone_size: few; j_call: TRBJ2-5; v_call: TRBV6-1; cdr3_aa: CATRQGVIETQYF; cdr3_nt: TGTGCCACCCGACAGGGGGTTATAGAGACCCAGTACTTC
d_call: .; cdr3_length: 13; clone_size: many; j_call: TRBJ1-1; v_call: TRBV20-1; cdr3_aa: CSAEGYMNTEAFF; cdr3_nt: TGCAGTGCTGAGGGTTACATGAACACTGAAGCTTTCTTT
d_call: .; cdr3_length: 14; clone_size: few; j_call: TRBJ1-1; v_call: TRBV25-1; cdr3_aa: CASSGMDTIPKAFF; cdr3_nt: TGTGCCAGCAGTGGGATGGACACCATACCGAAAGCTTTCTTT
d_call: TRBD1; cdr3_length: 14; clone_size: .; j_call: TRBJ2-7; v_call: TRBV2; cdr3_aa: CASTRDRTSYEQYF; cdr3_nt: TGTGCCAGCACCAGGGACAGGACCTCCTACGAGCAGTACTTC
d_call: .; cdr3_length: 13; clone_size: many; j_call: TRBJ1-1; v_call: TRBV11-3; cdr3_aa: CASSLATGGEAFF; cdr3_nt: TGTGCCAGCAGCTTAGCCACCGGGGGTGAAGCTTTCTTT
d_call: TRBD2; cdr3_length: 16; clone_size: few; j_call: TRBJ2-1; v_call: TRBV5-1; cdr3_aa: CASSSMTSGEYNEQFF; cdr3_nt: TGCGCCAGCAGCTCCATGACTAGCGGGGAATACAATGAGCAGTTCTTC
d_call: TRBD1; cdr3_length: 14; clone_size: .; j_call: TRBJ1-6; v_call: TRBV2; cdr3_aa: CASTSGQGPSPLHF; cdr3_nt: TGTGCCAGCACCTCGGGACAGGGGCCTTCACCCCTCCACTTT
d_call: .; cdr3_length: 15; clone_size: many; j_call: TRBJ2-7; v_call: TRBV12-3/TRBV12-4; cdr3_aa: CASSLARDGTAEQYF; cdr3_nt: TGTGCCAGCAGTTTAGCCCGAGACGGCACCGCCGAGCAGTACTTC